This TCR beta chain was sequenced during a study of OX40 agonist ivuxolimab in advanced cancers. Across the study: One patient with hepatocellular carcinoma and two with cutaneous melanoma, three in all, had partial responses. Findings of the study overall: Dose levels from 0.1 to 3.0 mg/kg saw CD4+ and CD8+ blood T cells expand clonally by week 6. The authors did not determine the antigen specificity of the expanded peripheral T cells.

Sequenced by immunoSEQ multiplex PCR; TCRdb stores in-frame clones only, minus some. The sample consists of 80,000 or so clones, approximately 85% of them appearing once. CDR3 size: 15 residues. The V end was cut by 3 bases, the J end by 1 base, with 14 bases between. CDR1 and CDR2 (germline): SGHNT, YYREEE (reference sequence). Patients were ineligible given autoimmune disease history or systemic immunosuppression. Details on this clone: What it binds is not known.

Sequencing was performed on CD4+ or CD8+ T cells sorted from blood, taken in a trial of the OX40 agonist ivuxolimab. The rearrangement uses TRBV5-4 and TRBJ2-7; D unclear. The TCR comes from an adult with an advanced solid tumor such as melanoma, head and neck, liver or kidney cancer. The DNA for the CDR3 is TGTGCCAGCAGCTGGAGCAGTCTCCCTTCCTACGAGCAGTACTTC. It yields the protein CASSWSSLPSYEQYF.